The clone carrying this T cell receptor (beta chain) was seen a few times. Its antigen is not known. This entry comes from a study of T-cell memory formation after mild COVID-19. From germline, CDR1 is MGHRA and CDR2 YSYEKL. V lost 2 bases to trimming and J lost 6 bases, with 11 bases between them. The CDR3 contains 13 residues. 5'RACE primed at constant segments yielded TCR alpha and TCR beta cDNA libraries bearing sample barcodes and UMIs. TCRdb redid the calling of the 5' RACE reads with MiXCR, one entry per CDR3 protein. The table has approximately 270,000 distinct CDR3 sequences, around 16% seen once. Broader study findings: Proof of SARS-CoV-2 specificity was absent for the second-wave clones that crested on day 37. Contracting clones localized mainly to CM and EM when CD4+ and mainly to EMRA when CD8+.

Sequenced: PBMCs or a T cell subset sorted from them (not recorded which). The clonotype comes from a man in his late teens or twenties who had mild COVID-19 (a few samples of this study predate the infection). Cell type and time point are not known. V and J are TRBV4-1 and TRBJ2-7; perhaps TRBD2 as D (5 bases). CDR3 sequence reads: CASSQRTAGEQYV. DNA for the CDR3: TGCGCCAGCAGCCAAAGGACGGCGGGCGAGCAGTACGTC.